The clone carrying this TCR beta chain was counted a few times. Its antigen is still unknown. Trimming shortened V by 1 base and J by 8 bases, and 9 bases separated the two germline ends. Germline-derived CDR1 and CDR2 are MNHEY and SMNVEV (reference sequence). CDR3 size: 14 residues. CD8 cells classed as naive were CD45RO-negative and positively selected for CCR7, excluding terminally differentiated effector memory CD45RA+ cells. The data are from a study of shared clonotypes between healthy human individuals. General study results and limits: There were few donors, and this limited the genetic and exposure-history diversity represented.

Sequencing used immunoSEQ multiplex PCR; TCRdb keeps in-frame clones, though not all of them. The sample has some 2 million clones, approximately 94% seen once. The V and J genes are TRBV27 and TRBJ1-6, with D hard to call. The material sequenced was naive CD8+ T cells sorted from blood. This receptor was identified in a man aged 18 to 29 in good health. Here the CDR3 DNA reads TGTGCCAGCAGTTTATGGCCCGGAGATTCACCCCTCCACTTT. This sequence encodes CASSLWPGDSPLHF.